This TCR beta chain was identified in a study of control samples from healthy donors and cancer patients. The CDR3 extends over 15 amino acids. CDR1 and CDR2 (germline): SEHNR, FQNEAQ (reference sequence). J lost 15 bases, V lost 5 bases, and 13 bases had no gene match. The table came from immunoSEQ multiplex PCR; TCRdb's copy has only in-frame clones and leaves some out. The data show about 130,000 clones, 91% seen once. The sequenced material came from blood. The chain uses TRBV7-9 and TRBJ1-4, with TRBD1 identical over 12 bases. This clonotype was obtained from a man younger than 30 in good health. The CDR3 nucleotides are TGTGCCAGCAGCGACCGGGACAGGGGGCCGCGCGGGTTGTTTTTT. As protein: CASSDRDRGPRGLFF.